Following are 4 T cell receptor beta chains from one sample sequenced in a study of resident and recirculating memory T cells in vitiligo. Using immunoSEQ multiplex PCR, the repertoire was profiled, and TCRdb retains in-frame clones only, with some absent. This sample has around 78,000 clones, with 92% found just once. The sample taken for sequencing was blood. The origin of the receptors is a male donor with vitiligo.

This chain uses TRBV13 with TRBJ2-7; 15 bases agree with TRBD2. The CDR3 length is 17 residues. Germline trimming cut 4 bases from V and 6 bases from J; bases unmatched to any gene: 10. Germline lookup yields CDR1 PRHDT and CDR2 FYEKMQ (reference sequence). The CDR3 loop is CASSSPSGLAGGSEQYF. The CDR3 region has the DNA TGTGCCAGCAGCTCACCCTCGGGACTAGCGGGAGGAAGCGAGCAGTACTTC.

In its sample, this clone was seen many times. This chain connects TRBV10-3 to TRBJ1-1; no clear D gene. Germline V gene sequence: CDR1 ENHRY, CDR2 SYGVKD. The length of the CDR3 is 13 residues. V was trimmed by 3 bases and J by 4 bases, leaving 9 bases between them. CDR3 nucleotides: TGTGCCATCAGTGACGGTAGAACCACTGAAGCTTTCTTT. This gives the protein CAISDGRTTEAFF.

The chain has TRBV6-6 and TRBJ2-7; 8 nucleotides line up with TRBD2. V shed 2 bases, J shed 3 bases, and the junction held 6 bases outside the gene matches. This CDR3 is 15 amino acids long. CDR1 and CDR2 from the germline V gene are MNHNY and SVGAGI (reference sequence). The CDR3 loop is CASSYAAGGGYEQYF. As DNA, the CDR3 is TGTGCCAGCAGTTACGCCGCCGGGGGGGGCTACGAGCAGTACTTC.

The chain employs TRBV9 and TRBJ2-1, with 10 bases identical to TRBD2. Germline CDR1 reads SGDLS; CDR2 reads YYNGEE. V shed 3 bases, J shed 0 bases, and the junction held 0 bases outside the gene matches. The CDR3 sequence is 15 residues long. CDR3 in DNA: TGTGCCAGCAGCGGACTAGCGGGCTCCTACAATGAGCAGTTCTTC. The encoded protein is CASSGLAGSYNEQFF. The whole variable domain, filled in from reference TRBV9 and TRBJ2-1, reads DSGVTQTPKHLITATGQRVTLRCSPRSGDLSVYWYQQSLDQGLQFLIQYYNGEERAKGNILERFSAQQFPDLHSELNLSSLELGDSALYFCASSGLAGSYNEQFFGPGTRLTVL.